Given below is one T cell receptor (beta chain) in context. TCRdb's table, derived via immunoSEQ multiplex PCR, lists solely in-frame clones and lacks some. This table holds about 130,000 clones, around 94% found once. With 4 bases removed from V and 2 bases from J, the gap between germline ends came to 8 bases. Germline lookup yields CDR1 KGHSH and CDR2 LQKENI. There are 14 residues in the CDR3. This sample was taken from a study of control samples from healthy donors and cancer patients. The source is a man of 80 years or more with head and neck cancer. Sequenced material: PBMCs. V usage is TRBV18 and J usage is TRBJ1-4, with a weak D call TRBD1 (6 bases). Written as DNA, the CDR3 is TGTGCCAGCTCACTCACAGGGACTAATGAAAAACTGTTTTTT. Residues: CASSLTGTNEKLFF.